These 9 T cell receptor beta chains share one sample of origin, sequenced in a study of blood T cell repertoires in COVID-19. The table came from immunoSEQ multiplex PCR; TCRdb's copy has only in-frame clones and leaves some out. The top ten clones hold about 15% of a sample with 45,000 to 55,000 clones, around 78% of them seen once. The specimen was peripheral blood. The receptor source for this set is a human donor with active or convalescent COVID-19. The donor label of this sample is uncertain.

The V and J genes are TRBV4-2 and TRBJ2-2, with 8 bases aligning to TRBD2. Germline V gives CDR1 LGHNA, CDR2 YNFKEQ. V gave up 0 bases and J gave up 5 bases; unmatched junction bases: 11. CDR3 length: 18 amino acids. CDR3: CASSQDHIAGSGTGELFF. The CDR3 region has the DNA TGTGCCAGCAGCCAAGATCACATAGCGGGAAGTGGAACCGGGGAGCTGTTTTTT.

In its sample, this clone was seen a few times. The chain has TRBV19 and TRBJ1-1, with a possible D match to TRBD1 (6 bases). Trimming took off 5 bases at V and 3 bases at J, with 13 bases between the two ends. This CDR3 spans 14 amino acids. Germline V gives CDR1 LNHDA, CDR2 SQIVND (reference sequence). The CDR3 reads CASSLAGVDTEAFF. The CDR3 DNA reads as TGTGCCAGTAGTCTCGCAGGGGTAGACACTGAAGCTTTCTTT. The entire variable domain, with the rest obtained from reference TRBV19 and TRBJ1-1, is as follows: DGGITQSPKYLFRKEGQNVTLSCEQNLNHDAMYWYRQDPGQGLRLIYYSQIVNDFQKGDIAEGYSVSREKKESFPLTVTSAQKNPTAFYLCASSLAGVDTEAFFGQGTRLTVV.

The V call is TRBV12-3 or TRBV12-4, the J call TRBJ1-5, with D hard to call. The CDR3 length is 12 residues. Trimming stripped 7 bases from V and 6 bases from J, with 10 bases between. The CDR3 is CASNITPQPQHF. CDR3 coding DNA: TGTGCCAGCAACATTACCCCTCAGCCCCAGCATTTT.

This clone showed up just a few times. The chain joins TRBV11-1 to TRBJ2-7; a weak D match, TRBD1 (5 bases). V lost 0 bases and J 3 bases, leaving 12 bases between the germline ends. CDR1 is SGHAT and CDR2 is FQDESV in the germline V gene (reference sequence). CDR3 length: 15 residues. CDR3 sequence reads: CASSLAGRAGYEQYF. The CDR3 nucleotides read TGTGCCAGCAGCTTAGCCGGCAGGGCTGGCTACGAGCAGTACTTC. Full variable domain (outside the CDR3, taken from reference TRBV11-1 and TRBJ2-7): EAEVAQSPRYKITEKSQAVAFWCDPISGHATLYWYRQILGQGPELLVQFQDESVVDDSQLPKDRFSAERLKGVDSTLKIQPAELGDSAMYLCASSLAGRAGYEQYFGPGTRLTVT.

The rearrangement links TRBV19 to TRBJ1-2; 11 positions match TRBD1. The CDR3 covers 15 residues. Germline lookup yields CDR1 LNHDA and CDR2 SQIVND (reference sequence). The trim removed 6 bases at V and 4 bases at J, leaving 7 bases unmatched. CDR3 nucleotide sequence: TGTGCCAGTAGAACATCCGGGACAGGGGGCTATGGCTACACCTTC. As protein: CASRTSGTGGYGYTF.

The chain uses TRBV24-1 and TRBJ1-2; 8 nucleotides line up with TRBD1. Germline CDR1 KGHDR, CDR2 SFDVKD. The CDR3 covers 14 residues. V lost 5 bases to trimming and J lost 8 bases; unmatched junction nucleotides: 9. CDR3 amino acids: CATSGHGQGYGYTF. For the CDR3, the DNA is TGTGCCACCAGTGGTCATGGACAGGGTTACGGCTACACCTTC.

V and J are TRBV7-3 and TRBJ2-1; unclear D gene. Germline V lookup: CDR1 SGHTA, CDR2 FQGTGA. The CDR3 length is 12 residues. V lost 1 base to trimming and J lost 14 bases, with 12 bases between them. Here the CDR3 DNA reads TGTGCCAGCAGCTTAAACCCCGCGGAGAAGTTCTTC. This codes for CASSLNPAEKFF.

The chain carries TRBV6-2 or TRBV6-3 and TRBJ1-5, with a tentative D call TRBD1 (6 bases). CDR3 length equals 15 residues. V shed 2 bases and J shed 3 bases, with 11 bases lying between them. Per germline, CDR1 MNHEY and CDR2 SVGEGT. CDR3 residues: CASSYLQGHNQPQHF. The CDR3 bases are TGTGCCAGCAGTTACCTACAGGGTCACAATCAGCCCCAGCATTTT.

This chain uses TRBV4-1 with TRBJ2-5; D is uncertain. The germline CDR1 and CDR2 sequences are MGHRA and YSYEKL. This CDR3 is 16 amino acids long. V shed 4 bases and J shed 1 base, with 16 bases lying between them. The CDR3 region has the DNA TGCGCCAGCAGCCCGGGTCCGCAGAGGCTCCAAGAGACCCAGTACTTC. This gives the protein CASSPGPQRLQETQYF.